These 9 T cell receptor beta chains originate from one sample sequenced in a study of OX40 agonist ivuxolimab in advanced cancers. The protocol was immunoSEQ multiplex PCR, while the TCRdb copy is restricted to in-frame clones and leaves out a portion. Of about 73,000 clones detected, less than 90% appear once; the ten largest clones hold 0.66%. The sample was CD4+ or CD8+ T cells sorted from blood, taken in a trial of the OX40 agonist ivuxolimab. These receptors came from an adult with an advanced solid tumor such as melanoma, head and neck, liver or kidney cancer.

CDR3 residues: CATSRAAGRGDTEAFF. DNA for the CDR3: TGTGCCACCAGCAGAGCTGCGGGGCGCGGGGACACTGAAGCTTTCTTT. This sequence joins TRBV15 and TRBJ1-1; D is perhaps TRBD1 (5 bases). The germline V and J ends were trimmed by 1 base and 3 bases, with 15 bases remaining between them. In germline, CDR1 is LNHNV, CDR2 YYDKDF (reference sequence). The CDR3 contains 16 residues.

This chain joins TRBV7-9 and TRBJ2-1, with 12 bases identical to TRBD2. Germline loops: CDR1 SEHNR, CDR2 FQNEAQ (reference sequence). The CDR3 sequence is 15 residues long. Losses at the gene ends were 3 bases for V and 4 bases for J; bases not matched to a gene: 1. The CDR3 nucleotides read TGTGCCAGCAGCTTGGGGACTAGCGGGTACAATGAGCAGTTCTTC. It yields the protein CASSLGTSGYNEQFF.

The rearrangement joins TRBV7-2 to TRBJ2-3, with 7 positions matching TRBD2. Germline CDR1 is SGHTA and CDR2 is FQGNSA. Unmatched junction bases numbered 4, after V lost 5 bases and J lost 2 bases. The CDR3 totals 14 residues. The CDR3 loop is CASSTLADTDTQYF. The CDR3 DNA is TGTGCCAGCAGCACCCTAGCGGACACAGATACGCAGTATTTT.

The chain joins TRBV19 to TRBJ1-5; D is unresolved. Looked up from germline, CDR1 is LNHDA and CDR2 is SQIVND (reference sequence). V was trimmed by 5 bases and J by 3 bases, leaving 11 bases between them. This CDR3 is built from 14 residues. The DNA for the CDR3 is TGTGCCAGTAGTTGGGGTATTGACAATCAGCCCCAGCATTTT. This gives the protein CASSWGIDNQPQHF.

The genes are TRBV2 and TRBJ1-1; D may be TRBD1 (6 bases). CDR1 is SNHLY and CDR2 is FYNNEI in the germline V gene. CDR3 length: 11 residues. Trimming pared 7 bases from V and 12 bases from J, leaving 15 bases between. The CDR3 reads CASKEDSLTFF. DNA of the CDR3: TGTGCCAGCAAGGAGGACAGCTTAACTTTCTTT.

The table lists this clone with a count of one. This chain connects TRBV5-1 to TRBJ1-2, with D perhaps matching TRBD1 (5 bases). The germline V gene has CDR1 SGHRS and CDR2 YFSETQ. This CDR3 has 12 residues. V dropped 4 bases and J dropped 4 bases, with 8 bases sitting between them. Written as DNA, the CDR3 is TGCGCCAGCAGCGACAGCCTCTATGGCTACACCTTC. Translating gives CASSDSLYGYTF.

This clone was seen just once. This CDR3 reads CASRSQRNQPQHF. The DNA of the CDR3 is TGTGCCAGTAGGTCGCAGCGCAATCAGCCCCAGCATTTT. This chain joins TRBV19 and TRBJ1-5; D uncertain. CDR1 and CDR2 from the germline V gene are LNHDA and SQIVND (reference sequence). V lost 6 bases and J lost 2, with 8 bases in between. The CDR3 has 13 residues.

This clone was seen a few times. CDR3 protein: CASSQAPRQGASGANVLTF. The CDR3 bases are TGCGCCAGCAGCCAAGCTCCGAGACAGGGGGCGTCTGGGGCCAACGTCCTGACTTTC. The gene calls are TRBV4-1 and TRBJ2-6; 10 bases fit TRBD1. The CDR3 runs to 19 residues. V shed 1 base, J shed 1 base, and the junction held 7 bases outside the gene matches. Germline assignment: CDR1 MGHRA and CDR2 YSYEKL.

The chain joins TRBV30 to TRBJ2-6; the D is unclear. The V end was cut by 5 bases, the J end by 2 bases, with 10 bases between. CDR1 and CDR2 (germline): GTSNPN, SVGIG (reference sequence). The CDR3 has 14 residues. This CDR3 is CAWQRIPGANVLTF. The CDR3 nucleotides read TGTGCCTGGCAGAGGATCCCTGGGGCCAACGTCCTGACTTTC.